This TCR beta chain emerged from a study of Ad26.COV2.S vaccination and SARS-CoV-2 variants. Looking at the study overall: Donor participated within the Ad26.COV2.S arm of the COV1001 trial.

Of note for this clone: The antigen is not known.

Indicated treatment: around 19 received Ad26.COV2.S at low or high dose, single or two shots; 5 received placebo; per-sample allocation not given. Samples came from day 63 after the first vaccine or placebo injection. Germline CDR1 MDHEN, CDR2 SYDVKM. The CDR3 runs 13 residues. V shed 11 bases and J shed 8 bases, with 20 bases lying between them. Libraries were prepared by immunoSEQ multiplex PCR; TCRdb keeps only in-frame clonotypes and omits some of them. This table has some 460,000 clones, 80% to 90% appearing once. Regarding the study as a whole: Placebo recipients had lower spike-specific TCR breadth than vaccine recipients.

The chain links TRBV28 to TRBJ2-3; D perhaps matches TRBD2 (6 bases). Source: peripheral blood, taken in a trial of Ad26.COV2.S vaccine versus placebo. This clonotype was sampled from a person aged 18-60 years who received the Ad26.COV2.S COVID-19 vaccine or a placebo. CDR3 bases: TGTGCCGGAAGGGACTCCCGGTTGGGTACGCAGTATTTT. It is translated as CAGRDSRLGTQYF.